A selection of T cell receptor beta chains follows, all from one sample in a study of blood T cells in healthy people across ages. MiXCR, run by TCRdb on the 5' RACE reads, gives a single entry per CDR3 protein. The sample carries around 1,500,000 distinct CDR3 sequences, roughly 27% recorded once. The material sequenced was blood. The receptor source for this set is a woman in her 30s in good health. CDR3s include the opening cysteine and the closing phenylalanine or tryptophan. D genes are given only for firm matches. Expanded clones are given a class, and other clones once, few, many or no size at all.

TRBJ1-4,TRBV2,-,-,CASSGQRGNEKLFF,TGTGCCAGCAGTGGACAGAGGGGAAATGAAAAACTGTTTTTT
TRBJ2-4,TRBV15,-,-,CATSRDAGLAKNIQYF,TGTGCCACCAGCAGAGATGCGGGGCTAGCCAAAAACATTCAGTACTTC
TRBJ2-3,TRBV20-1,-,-,CSASPAGEDTQYF,TGCAGTGCTAGCCCGGCAGGGGAAGATACGCAGTATTTT
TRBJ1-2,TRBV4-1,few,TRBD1,CASSQDETGGNYGYTF,TGCGCCAGCAGCCAAGATGAAACAGGGGGCAACTATGGCTACACCTTC
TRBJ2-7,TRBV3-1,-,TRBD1,CASSPRDRDHEQYF,TGTGCCAGCAGCCCACGGGACAGGGACCACGAGCAGTACTTC
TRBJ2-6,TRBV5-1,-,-,CASSLNTGANVLTF,TGCGCCAGCAGCTTGAACACTGGGGCCAACGTCCTGACTTTC
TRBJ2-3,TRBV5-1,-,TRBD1,CASSSTGGRTDMQYF,TGCGCCAGCAGCTCCACAGGGGGCAGGACAGATATGCAGTATTTT
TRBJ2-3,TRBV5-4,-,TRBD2,CASSRGTSGGADTQYF,TGTGCCAGCAGCCGTGGGACTAGCGGGGGTGCAGATACGCAGTATTTT
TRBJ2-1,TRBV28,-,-,CARFSKLRGNEQFF,TGTGCCAGGTTCAGCAAACTCAGGGGCAATGAGCAGTTCTTC
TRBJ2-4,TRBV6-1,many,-,CASSPQGGGPKAKNIQYF,TGTGCCAGCAGTCCCCAGGGTGGGGGGCCTAAAGCCAAAAACATTCAGTACTTC
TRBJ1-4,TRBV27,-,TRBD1,CASSPRQGTEKLFF,TGTGCCAGCAGTCCCCGACAGGGCACTGAAAAACTGTTTTTT
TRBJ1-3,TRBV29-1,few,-,CSAQEGYSGNTIYF,TGCAGCGCCCAGGAGGGGTACTCTGGAAACACCATATATTTT
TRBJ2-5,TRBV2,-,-,CASGVGLLGETQYF,TGTGCCAGCGGAGTAGGACTCCTGGGAGAGACCCAGTACTTC
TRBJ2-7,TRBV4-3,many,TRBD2,CASSLGLAGDREQYF,TGCGCCAGCAGCCTCGGACTAGCGGGAGATCGCGAGCAGTACTTC
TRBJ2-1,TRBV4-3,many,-,CASSQELIDEQFF,TGCGCCAGCAGCCAAGAACTAATCGATGAGCAGTTCTTC
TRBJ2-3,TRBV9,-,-,CASSFRLLDTQYF,TGTGCCAGCAGCTTTAGACTGCTAGATACGCAGTATTTT
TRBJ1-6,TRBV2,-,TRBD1,CASKRDSTGFSPLHF,TGTGCCAGCAAGAGGGACAGCACCGGGTTCTCACCCCTCCACTTT
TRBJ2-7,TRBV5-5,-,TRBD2,CASSLYVAGVTYEQYF,TGTGCCAGCAGTTTATATGTAGCGGGAGTAACCTACGAGCAGTACTTC